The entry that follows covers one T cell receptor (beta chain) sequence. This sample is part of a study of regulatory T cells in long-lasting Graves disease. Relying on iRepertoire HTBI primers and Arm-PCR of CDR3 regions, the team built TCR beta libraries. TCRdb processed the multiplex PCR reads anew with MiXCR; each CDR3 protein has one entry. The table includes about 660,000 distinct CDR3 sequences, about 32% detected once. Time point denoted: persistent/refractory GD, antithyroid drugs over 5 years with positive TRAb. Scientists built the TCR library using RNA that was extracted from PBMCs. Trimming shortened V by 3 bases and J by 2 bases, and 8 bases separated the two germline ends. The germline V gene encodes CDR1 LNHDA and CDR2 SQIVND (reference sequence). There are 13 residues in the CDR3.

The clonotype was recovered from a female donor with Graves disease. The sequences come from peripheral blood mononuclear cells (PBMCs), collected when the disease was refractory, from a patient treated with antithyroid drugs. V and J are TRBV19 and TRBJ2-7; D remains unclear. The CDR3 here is CASSIPGPYEQYF. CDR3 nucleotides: TGTGCCAGTAGTATCCCTGGACCCTACGAGCAGTACTTC.